This T cell receptor (beta chain) emerged from a study of cytomegalovirus exposure and HLA in healthy donors. The wider study: The use of the same platform for the roughly 110 validation repertoires and the 650 to 850 first-cohort repertoires was reported by a later analysis.

Points on this clone: Antigen: not known.

Study results and limitations: A classifier reportedly called cytomegalovirus status with high sensitivity and specificity. In the approximately 130 validation repertoires, a later analysis found that first-cohort TCR clusters tended to co-occur. According to the study, 180 or so TCR beta chains were cytomegalovirus-associated.

The table came from immunoSEQ multiplex PCR; TCRdb's copy has only in-frame clones and leaves some out. The data hold 100,000 to 120,000 clones, with almost 96% observed a single time. The sample consisted of PBMCs. This receptor was taken from a woman aged 18-35 years in good health and CMV-seronegative.

CDR3 coding DNA: TGTGCCAGCAGTTTAGGTTATGGGGAGGGGTCCTACGAGCAGTACTTC. Amino acid sequence: CASSLGYGEGSYEQYF. The chain has TRBV27 and TRBJ2-7; 7 bases are shared with TRBD2. Germline assignment: CDR1 MNHEY and CDR2 SMNVEV (reference sequence). The trim removed 2 bases at V and 1 base at J, leaving 8 bases unmatched. This CDR3 has 16 residues.